This is a list of T cell receptor beta chains from one sample in a study of post-analysis software for immune sequencing data. TCRdb re-analysed the PCR reads in MiXCR, keeping a single row per CDR3 protein. The sample carries over 250,000 distinct CDR3 sequences, 36% recorded once. The sequenced sample consisted of blood. The receptors come from a girl aged 10 to 17 with multiple sclerosis. The CDR3 runs from the conserved cysteine through the conserved F or W. A D gene is named only where the DNA matches it firmly. Clone sizes are given selectively: once, few, many, or a class where the clone is expanded.

d_call: NA; clone_size: NA; v_call: TRBV7-2; j_call: TRBJ1-3; cdr3_nt: TGTGCCAGCAACCCGGACAGTTCTGGAAACACCATATATTTT; cdr3_aa: CASNPDSSGNTIYF
d_call: TRBD2; clone_size: many; v_call: TRBV5-5; j_call: TRBJ2-1; cdr3_nt: TGTGCCAGCAGCTTGGTGCGGACTAGCGGGAGCAGGTCCTACAATGAGCAGTTCTTC; cdr3_aa: CASSLVRTSGSRSYNEQFF
d_call: NA; clone_size: NA; v_call: TRBV28; j_call: TRBJ2-7; cdr3_nt: TGTGCCAGCAGCGTAGGAGCAGGGAACCTCTACGAGCAGTACTTC; cdr3_aa: CASSVGAGNLYEQYF
d_call: NA; clone_size: many; v_call: TRBV5-1; j_call: TRBJ2-1; cdr3_nt: TGCGCCAGCAGCGAGTATAGCGGCCAGAACAATGAGCAGTTCTTC; cdr3_aa: CASSEYSGQNNEQFF
d_call: TRBD1; clone_size: many; v_call: TRBV28; j_call: TRBJ2-4; cdr3_nt: TGTGCCAGCAGCGGCGCGACAGGGGCGGGGATAGCCAAAAACATTCAGTACTTC; cdr3_aa: CASSGATGAGIAKNIQYF
d_call: TRBD1; clone_size: many; v_call: TRBV7-2; j_call: TRBJ1-2; cdr3_nt: TGTGCCAGCAGCTCGGGACAGGGGGCGAATTATGGCTACACCTTC; cdr3_aa: CASSSGQGANYGYTF
d_call: NA; clone_size: NA; v_call: TRBV3-1; j_call: TRBJ1-6; cdr3_nt: TGTGCCAGCAGCCAAGAAAGGATGGGCAGGAGTTCACCCCTCCACTTT; cdr3_aa: CASSQERMGRSSPLHF
d_call: NA; clone_size: few; v_call: TRBV12-3/TRBV12-4; j_call: TRBJ2-2; cdr3_nt: TGTGCCAGCAGCCTTCAGGGGACCACCGGGGAGCTGTTTTTT; cdr3_aa: CASSLQGTTGELFF
d_call: NA; clone_size: NA; v_call: TRBV7-9; j_call: TRBJ1-1; cdr3_nt: TGTGCCAGCAGCCCCTTGGGTGGGGGGGCGAACACTGAAGCTTTCTTT; cdr3_aa: CASSPLGGGANTEAFF
d_call: NA; clone_size: NA; v_call: TRBV5-1; j_call: TRBJ1-1; cdr3_nt: TGCGCCAGCAGCTTCAGGGGCCAGAACACTGAAGCTTTCTTT; cdr3_aa: CASSFRGQNTEAFF
d_call: NA; clone_size: few; v_call: TRBV29-1; j_call: TRBJ1-1; cdr3_nt: TGCAGCGTCGCTATGCCGACGAACACTGAAGCTTTCTTT; cdr3_aa: CSVAMPTNTEAFF